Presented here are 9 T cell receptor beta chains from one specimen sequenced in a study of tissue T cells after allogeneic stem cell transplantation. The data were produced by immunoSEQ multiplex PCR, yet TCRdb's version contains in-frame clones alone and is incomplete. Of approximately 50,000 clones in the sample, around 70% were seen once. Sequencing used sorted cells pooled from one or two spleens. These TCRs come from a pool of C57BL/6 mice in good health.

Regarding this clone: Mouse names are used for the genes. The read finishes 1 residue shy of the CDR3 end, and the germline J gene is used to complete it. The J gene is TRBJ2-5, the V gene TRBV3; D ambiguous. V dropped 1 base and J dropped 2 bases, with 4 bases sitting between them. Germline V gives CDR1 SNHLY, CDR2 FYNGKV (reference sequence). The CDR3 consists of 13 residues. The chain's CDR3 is CASSLVIQDTQYF. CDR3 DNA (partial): TGTGCCAGCAGCTTAGTCATCCAAGACACCCAGTAC.

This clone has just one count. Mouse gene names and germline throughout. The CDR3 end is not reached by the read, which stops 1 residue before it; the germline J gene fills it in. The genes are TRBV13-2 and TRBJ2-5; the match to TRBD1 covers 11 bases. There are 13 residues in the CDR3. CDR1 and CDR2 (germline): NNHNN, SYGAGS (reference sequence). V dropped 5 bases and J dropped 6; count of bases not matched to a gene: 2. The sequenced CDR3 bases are TGTGCCAGCGGGGACAGGGGGCGGGACACCCAGTAC. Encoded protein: CASGDRGRDTQY. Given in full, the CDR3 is CASGDRGRDTQYF.

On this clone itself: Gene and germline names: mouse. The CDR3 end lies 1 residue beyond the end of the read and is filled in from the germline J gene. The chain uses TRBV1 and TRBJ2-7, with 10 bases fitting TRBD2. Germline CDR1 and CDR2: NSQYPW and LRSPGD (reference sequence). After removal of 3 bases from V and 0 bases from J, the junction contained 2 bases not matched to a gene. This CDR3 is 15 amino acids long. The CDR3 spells CTCSAGLGVSYEQYF. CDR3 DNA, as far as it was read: TGCACCTGCAGTGCCGGACTGGGGGTCTCCTATGAACAGTAC.

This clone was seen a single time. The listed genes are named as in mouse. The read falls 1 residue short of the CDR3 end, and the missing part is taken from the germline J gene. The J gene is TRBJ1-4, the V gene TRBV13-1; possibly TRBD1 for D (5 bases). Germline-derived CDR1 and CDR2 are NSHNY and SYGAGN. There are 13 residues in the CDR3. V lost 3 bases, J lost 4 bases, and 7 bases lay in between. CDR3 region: CASSGGNNERLFF. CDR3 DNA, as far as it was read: TGTGCCAGCAGTGGGGGGAACAACGAAAGATTATTT.

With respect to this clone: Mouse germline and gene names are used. CDR3 amino acids: CASSGGLGGKNTLYF. The CDR3 DNA, read in part, is TGTGCCAGCAGTGGGGGACTGGGGGGAAAAAACACCTTGTAC. This chain links TRBV13-3 with TRBJ2-4; the match to TRBD2 covers 12 bases. The read is 1 residue too short to cover the CDR3 end, so that end is filled in from the germline J gene. Trimming took 3 bases from V and 4 from J; bases not matched to a gene: 3. Germline values: CDR1 NNHDY, CDR2 SYVADS. This CDR3 comprises 15 residues.

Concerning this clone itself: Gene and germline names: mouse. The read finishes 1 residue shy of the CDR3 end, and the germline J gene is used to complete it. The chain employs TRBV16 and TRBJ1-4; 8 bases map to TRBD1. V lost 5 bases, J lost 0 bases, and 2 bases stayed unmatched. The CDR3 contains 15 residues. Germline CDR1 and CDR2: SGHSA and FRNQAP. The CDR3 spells CASSRQGISNERLFF. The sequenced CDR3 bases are TGTGCAAGCAGCCGACAGGGGATTTCCAACGAAAGATTATTT.

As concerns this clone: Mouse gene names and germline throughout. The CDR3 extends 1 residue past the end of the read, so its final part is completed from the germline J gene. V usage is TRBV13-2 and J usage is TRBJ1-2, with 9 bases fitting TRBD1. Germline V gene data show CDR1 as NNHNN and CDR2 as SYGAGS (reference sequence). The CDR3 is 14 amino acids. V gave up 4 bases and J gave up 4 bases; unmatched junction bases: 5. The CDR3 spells CASGYRGRVSDYTF. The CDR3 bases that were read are TGTGCCAGCGGTTACAGGGGGCGCGTCTCCGACTACACC.

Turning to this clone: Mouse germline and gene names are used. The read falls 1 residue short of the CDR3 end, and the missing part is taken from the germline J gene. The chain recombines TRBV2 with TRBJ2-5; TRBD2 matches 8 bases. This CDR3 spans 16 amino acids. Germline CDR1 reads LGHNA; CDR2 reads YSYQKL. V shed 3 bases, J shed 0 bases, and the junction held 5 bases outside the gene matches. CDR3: CASSHRLGSNQDTQYF. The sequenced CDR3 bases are TGTGCCAGCAGCCATAGACTGGGGTCTAACCAAGACACCCAGTAC. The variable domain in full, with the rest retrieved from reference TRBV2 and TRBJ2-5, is DPKIIQKPKYLVAVTGSEKILICEQYLGHNAMYWYRQSAKKPLEFMFSYSYQKLMDNQTASSRFQPQSSKKNHLDLQITALKPDDSATYFCASSHRLGSNQDTQYFGPGTRLLVL.

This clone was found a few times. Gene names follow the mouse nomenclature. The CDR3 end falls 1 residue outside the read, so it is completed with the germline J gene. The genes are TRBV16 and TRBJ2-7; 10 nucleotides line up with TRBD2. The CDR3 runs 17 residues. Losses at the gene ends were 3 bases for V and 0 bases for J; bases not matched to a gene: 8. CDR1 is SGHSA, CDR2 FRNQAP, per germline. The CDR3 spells CASSFLTGGSSSYEQYF. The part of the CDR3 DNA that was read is TGTGCAAGCAGCTTTCTGACTGGGGGGTCGAGCTCCTATGAACAGTAC.